The 16 T cell receptor beta chains presented below share a single source sample, sequenced in a study of cytomegalovirus exposure and HLA in healthy donors. The study ran its PCR with 60 Vbeta and 13 Jbeta primers. TCRdb keeps only in-frame clones here, not all; method: immunoSEQ multiplex PCR. This table holds 100,000 to 150,000 clones. The source material was PBMCs. Receptors originate from a man aged 35-49 years in good health and CMV-seronegative.

The chain has TRBV19 and TRBJ1-5; possibly TRBD1 for D (5 bases). Germline-derived CDR1 and CDR2 are LNHDA and SQIVND (reference sequence). The V gene lost 7 bases and the J gene lost 4 bases, with 17 bases spanning the gap. CDR3 length: 15 amino acids. The chain's CDR3 is CASKDGLGENQPQHF. The CDR3 nucleotides are TGTGCCAGTAAGGACGGGTTAGGGGAAAATCAGCCCCAGCATTTT.

The CDR3 nucleotides are TGTGCCAGCAGCCCGCCGGAGGGCAAAAAAAACATTCAGTACTTC. Protein: CASSPPEGKKNIQYF. V gene TRBV7-9 combines with J gene TRBJ2-4; a weak D match, TRBD2 (6 bases). Trimming removed 5 bases at V and 4 bases at J, with 15 bases between. In germline, CDR1 is SEHNR, CDR2 FQNEAQ (reference sequence). The CDR3 length is 15 residues.

V gene TRBV5-1 combines with J gene TRBJ1-1; D is possibly TRBD1 (5 bases). Between the trimmed V and J ends, which lost 8 bases and 0 bases, there was a span of 20 bases. CDR3 size: 16 residues. Per the germline V gene, CDR1 is SGHRS and CDR2 is YFSETQ. The CDR3 here is CASSAWGAEMNTEAFF. CDR3 sequence (DNA): TGCGCCAGTTCGGCTTGGGGCGCAGAAATGAACACTGAAGCTTTCTTT. Using reference TRBV5-1 and TRBJ1-1 for the parts outside the CDR3, the full variable domain is KAGVTQTPRYLIKTRGQQVTLSCSPISGHRSVSWYQQTPGQGLQFLFEYFSETQRNKGNFPGRFSGRQFSNSRSEMNVSTLELGDSALYLCASSAWGAEMNTEAFFGQGTRLTVV.

This rearrangement joins TRBV11-3 to TRBJ2-7, with TRBD1 identical over 10 bases. This CDR3 is built from 17 residues. V shed 5 bases and J 2 bases; nucleotides not matched to a gene: 12. Germline values: CDR1 SGHNT, CDR2 YENEEA. The chain's CDR3 is CASSPGGGTGVPYEQYF. The CDR3 bases are TGTGCCAGCAGCCCCGGGGGAGGGACAGGGGTGCCCTACGAGCAGTACTTC.

This chain joins TRBV2 and TRBJ2-3; D is perhaps TRBD1 (5 bases). CDR3 length: 13 amino acids. With 7 bases removed from V and 4 bases from J, the gap between germline ends came to 12 bases. Germline loops: CDR1 SNHLY, CDR2 FYNNEI. DNA of the CDR3: TGTGCCAGCAAGGACACCCCAGCAGATACGCAGTATTTT. Translation: CASKDTPADTQYF.

This chain uses TRBV11-3 with TRBJ2-7; a possible D gene is TRBD2 (6 bases). This CDR3 has 15 residues. Germline CDR1 and CDR2: SGHNT and YENEEA. Trimming removed 5 bases from V and 7 bases from J, with 21 bases in between. Here the CDR3 DNA reads TGTGCCAGCAGCGCCACCCGTGGGCCGGAGGGAGAGCAGTACTTC. Residues: CASSATRGPEGEQYF.

The V gene is TRBV7-2, the J gene TRBJ2-3; no reliable D call. V was trimmed by 3 bases and J by 0 bases, leaving 7 bases between them. The CDR3 has 14 residues. Germline loops: CDR1 SGHTA, CDR2 FQGNSA. DNA of the CDR3: TGTGCCAGCAGCTTGGTTCGGAGCACAGATACGCAGTATTTT. This sequence encodes CASSLVRSTDTQYF.

This chain connects TRBV27 to TRBJ2-3, with TRBD2 matching over 9 bases. CDR3 size: 17 residues. The ends lost 6 bases at V and 2 bases at J; junction bases unmatched: 12. Germline assignment: CDR1 MNHEY and CDR2 SMNVEV (reference sequence). The CDR3 is CASSRTSVWGLTDTQYF. As DNA, the CDR3 is TGTGCCAGCAGCCGGACTAGCGTATGGGGACTCACAGATACGCAGTATTTT.

The V gene is TRBV7-9, the J gene TRBJ2-3; TRBD1 matches at 7 bases. Germline V gene data show CDR1 as SEHNR and CDR2 as FQNEAQ (reference sequence). V lost 2 bases, J lost 0 bases, and 8 bases stayed unmatched. The CDR3 is 17 amino acids. DNA of the CDR3: TGTGCCAGCAGCTTAATAGGACAGGTTCAAAGCACAGATACGCAGTATTTT. Its protein is CASSLIGQVQSTDTQYF.

The chain carries TRBV19 and TRBJ2-3; TRBD2 agrees at 7 bases. The germline gives CDR1 LNHDA, CDR2 SQIVND (reference sequence). V gave up 8 bases and J gave up 2 bases; unmatched junction bases: 16. The CDR3 is 17 residues long. CDR3 loop: CASPAPGTTVFTDTQYF. As DNA, the CDR3 is TGTGCCAGTCCTGCGCCGGGGACTACCGTATTCACAGATACGCAGTATTTT.

The chain employs TRBV11-3 and TRBJ2-3; TRBD2 matches 9 bases. With 5 bases clipped from V and 6 bases from J, the junction kept 6 bases outside the gene matches. The germline V gene encodes CDR1 SGHNT and CDR2 YENEEA. There are 14 residues in the CDR3. The CDR3 region is CASSPRTSADTQYF. CDR3 in DNA: TGTGCCAGCAGCCCACGGACTAGCGCTGATACGCAGTATTTT.

The chain carries TRBV18 and TRBJ2-1; D possibly corresponds to TRBD2 (6 bases). CDR3 length: 14 amino acids. Germline lookup yields CDR1 KGHSH and CDR2 LQKENI. V shed 9 bases and J shed 1 base, with 13 bases lying between them. CDR3 coding DNA: TGTGCCAGTCTGGCCGGGGGATCCTACAATGAGCAGTTCTTC. This translates into CASLAGGSYNEQFF. Based on the CDR3 plus reference TRBV18 and TRBJ2-1, the full variable domain is NAGVMQNPRHLVRRRGQEARLRCSPMKGHSHVYWYRQLPEEGLKFMVYLQKENIIDESGMPKERFSAEFPKEGPSILRIQQVVRGDSAAYFCASLAGGSYNEQFFGPGTRLTVL.

The chain uses TRBV11-1 and TRBJ1-2; D perhaps matches TRBD1 (6 bases). CDR1 and CDR2 from the germline V gene are SGHAT and FQDESV (reference sequence). This CDR3 contains 14 residues. V was clipped by 5 bases and J by 4 bases, with 14 bases between them. The CDR3 protein is CASSPSPGVYGYTF. The CDR3 coding sequence is TGTGCCAGCAGCCCGAGTCCAGGGGTCTATGGCTACACCTTC. Variable domain in full (rest from reference TRBV11-1 and TRBJ1-2): EAEVAQSPRYKITEKSQAVAFWCDPISGHATLYWYRQILGQGPELLVQFQDESVVDDSQLPKDRFSAERLKGVDSTLKIQPAELGDSAMYLCASSPSPGVYGYTFGSGTRLTVV.

The chain couples TRBV6-6 to TRBJ1-4, with no clear D. Germline V CDR1 and CDR2: MNHNY, SVGAGI (reference sequence). This CDR3 contains 14 residues. V was cut by 2 bases and J by 4 bases, with 8 bases left in between. The CDR3 nucleotides read TGTGCCAGCAGTTACGGGCCAGTTAATGAAAAACTGTTTTTT. Protein: CASSYGPVNEKLFF.

This chain connects TRBV2 to TRBJ1-1; D gene uncertain. Trimming left V 7 bases short and J 0 bases short, with 3 bases between. This CDR3 is 11 amino acids long. Germline V gene data show CDR1 as SNHLY and CDR2 as FYNNEI. The CDR3 reads CASTLNTEAFF. In DNA form, the CDR3 reads TGTGCCAGCACATTGAACACTGAAGCTTTCTTT.

This chain joins TRBV27 and TRBJ2-2; no clear D gene. V lost 5 bases and J lost 3, with 4 bases in between. In germline, CDR1 is MNHEY, CDR2 SMNVEV (reference sequence). This CDR3 spans 12 amino acids. As DNA, the CDR3 is TGTGCCAGCAGTCTCTACACCGGGGAGCTGTTTTTT. Amino acid sequence: CASSLYTGELFF.